These 6 T cell receptor beta chains originate from one sample sequenced in a study of graft-versus-host responses after intestinal transplantation (dated by TCRdb to 2020 to 2022). The receptor library was made with the immunoSEQ multiplex PCR assay. The table comes from immuneACCESS by way of TCRdb, which keeps in-frame sequences with V and J called. Part of the clones is missing from these tables; in studies checked, under half for an unresolved V gene and the rest for unknown reasons. This sample is represented by roughly 70,000 clones; over 75% of them were singletons. The ten largest clones represent 0.39% of the sample. The time point label, read with the paper, signifies: cells obtained before transplantation from donor or recipient. Antigens for these TCRs are unknown. The material was unstimulated CD4+ T cells sorted from spleen or lymph node cells, obtained before transplant. The receptors stem from a human donor who was the organ donor for an intestinal transplant.

The chain joins TRBV7-2 to TRBJ2-1; 7 positions match TRBD1. Per germline, CDR1 SGHTA and CDR2 FQGNSA. The CDR3 has 14 residues. V shed 7 bases, J shed 4 bases, and the junction held 7 bases outside the gene matches. CDR3 in amino acids: CASNVDRFYNEQFF. The CDR3 DNA sequence: TGTGCCAGCAACGTGGACAGGTTTTACAATGAGCAGTTCTTC.

The rearrangement links TRBV2 to TRBJ1-5; D is undetermined. Germline CDR1 reads SNHLY; CDR2 reads FYNNEI. The CDR3 extends over 15 amino acids. V shed 4 bases and J shed 3 bases, with 13 bases lying between them. The CDR3 here is CASSVRGFTNQPQHF. Written as DNA, the CDR3 is TGTGCCAGCAGTGTGAGAGGGTTCACCAATCAGCCCCAGCATTTT.

The chain recombines TRBV4-3 with TRBJ2-2; D is perhaps TRBD1 (5 bases). This CDR3 has 16 amino acids. The V and J ends lost 0 bases and 6 bases respectively, with 14 bases between them. Germline V lookup: CDR1 LGHNA, CDR2 YSLEER. For the CDR3, the DNA is TGCGCCAGCAGCCAAGAAATCCAGGGAATGGCCGGGGAGCTGTTTTTT. Its translation is CASSQEIQGMAGELFF.

The rearrangement uses TRBV5-1 and TRBJ2-1, with 11 nucleotides matching TRBD2. CDR1 and CDR2 from the germline V gene are SGHRS and YFSETQ. The CDR3 runs 16 residues. Trimming took 0 bases from V and 6 from J; bases not matched to a gene: 5. CDR3 sequence reads: CASSLGSLAGANEQFF. The CDR3 DNA is TGCGCCAGCAGCTTGGGGTCACTAGCGGGGGCCAATGAGCAGTTCTTC. Full variable domain (missing parts from reference TRBV5-1 and TRBJ2-1): KAGVTQTPRYLIKTRGQQVTLSCSPISGHRSVSWYQQTPGQGLQFLFEYFSETQRNKGNFPGRFSGRQFSNSRSEMNVSTLELGDSALYLCASSLGSLAGANEQFFGPGTRLTVL.

The genes are TRBV19 and TRBJ1-2; 7 bases are a match to TRBD1. J was trimmed by 1 base and V by 6 bases; bases with no gene match: 8. The germline V gene encodes CDR1 LNHDA and CDR2 SQIVND (reference sequence). The CDR3 consists of 15 residues. Here the CDR3 reads CASSRIGTDNYGYTF. In DNA form, the CDR3 reads TGTGCCAGTAGCAGGATTGGGACAGATAACTATGGCTACACCTTC.

A few counts support this clone. The chain recombines TRBV28 with TRBJ1-2; TRBD1 is a possible D gene (6 bases). V was trimmed by 6 bases and J by 2 bases, leaving 19 bases between them. This CDR3 region has 16 residues. Germline V gene sequence: CDR1 MDHEN, CDR2 SYDVKM. CDR3 coding DNA: TGTGCCAGCAGGCTAGCGGGAGGGGGATCCAACTATGGCTACACCTTC. Amino acids: CASRLAGGGSNYGYTF.